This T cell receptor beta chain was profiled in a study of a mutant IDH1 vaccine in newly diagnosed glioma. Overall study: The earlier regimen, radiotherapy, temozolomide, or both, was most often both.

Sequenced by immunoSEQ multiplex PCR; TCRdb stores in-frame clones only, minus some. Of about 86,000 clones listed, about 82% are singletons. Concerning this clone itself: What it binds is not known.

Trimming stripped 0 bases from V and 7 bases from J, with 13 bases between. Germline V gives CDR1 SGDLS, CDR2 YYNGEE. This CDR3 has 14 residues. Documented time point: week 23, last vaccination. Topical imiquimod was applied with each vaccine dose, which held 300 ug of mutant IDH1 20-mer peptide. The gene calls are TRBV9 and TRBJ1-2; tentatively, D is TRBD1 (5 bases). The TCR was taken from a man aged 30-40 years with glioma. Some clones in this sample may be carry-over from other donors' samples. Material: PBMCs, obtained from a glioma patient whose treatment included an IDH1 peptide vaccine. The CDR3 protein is CASSVVEGRGGYTF. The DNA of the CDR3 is TGTGCCAGCAGCGTAGTGGAGGGGAGAGGTGGCTACACCTTC.